The T cell receptor (beta chain) described here comes from a study of blood T cells in healthy people across ages. PCR was performed a second time for roughly 7 to 11 cycles using a sample-barcoded 5' primer and a J-beta primer mix. MiXCR was run by TCRdb on the 5' RACE reads, yielding one entry per CDR3 protein. The data contain roughly 1,100,000 distinct CDR3 sequences, 20% to 25% of them singletons. The CDR3 is 15 residues long. From germline, CDR1 is LNHNV and CDR2 YYDKDF (reference sequence). Another study also made use of these data, one on T cells of mothers and their children. That study adds: When the second PCR was run, its M1S primer added sample barcodes and 2-4 random nucleotides.

What was sequenced was blood. This rearrangement joins TRBV15 to TRBJ2-5, with D tentatively TRBD1 or TRBD2 (5 bases each). The end of the DNA is better explained by TRBJ2-7, so the J call may be wrong. The sequence was obtained from a girl aged 2 to 10 in good health. Written as DNA, the CDR3 is TGTGCCACCAGCAGAGATCGAGGGGTCCCCTACGAGCAGTACTTC. Residues: CATSRDRGVPYEQYF.